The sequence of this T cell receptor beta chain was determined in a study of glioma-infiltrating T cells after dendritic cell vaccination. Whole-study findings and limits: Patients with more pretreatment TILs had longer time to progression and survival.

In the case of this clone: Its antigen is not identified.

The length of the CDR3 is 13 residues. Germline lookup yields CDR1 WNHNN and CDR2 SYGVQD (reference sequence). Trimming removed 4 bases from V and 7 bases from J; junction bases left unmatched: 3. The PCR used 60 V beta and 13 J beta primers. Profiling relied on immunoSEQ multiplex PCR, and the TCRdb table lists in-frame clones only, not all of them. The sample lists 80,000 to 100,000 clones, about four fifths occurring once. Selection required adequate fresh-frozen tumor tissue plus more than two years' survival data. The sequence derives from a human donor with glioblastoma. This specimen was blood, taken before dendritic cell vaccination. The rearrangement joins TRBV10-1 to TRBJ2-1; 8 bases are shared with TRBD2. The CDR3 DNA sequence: TGCGCCAGCAGTGCTAGCGGGTATAATGAGCAGTTCTTC. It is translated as CASSASGYNEQFF.